This paragraph reports one T cell receptor (beta chain). The data derive from a study of blood T cell repertoires in COVID-19. This table comes from immunoSEQ multiplex PCR, and its TCRdb copy is limited to in-frame clones, with some not included. The repertoire holds about 220,000 clones, with 85% as singletons. Sequencing was performed on peripheral blood. This receptor was taken from a woman aged 70-85 years with COVID-19, enrolled during active disease.

The DNA for the CDR3 is TGTGCCAGTAGTGGGCGGGGGGCGAGGGAAAAACTGTTTTTT. Its protein is CASSGRGAREKLFF. The chain carries TRBV19 and TRBJ1-4, with a tentative D call TRBD1 (6 bases). This CDR3 comprises 14 residues. V was clipped by 5 bases and J by 8 bases, with 15 bases between them. Germline V lookup: CDR1 LNHDA, CDR2 SQIVND (reference sequence).